This passage covers 8 T cell receptor beta chains from one sample sequenced in a study of beta chain features in type 1 diabetes. Study-wide findings and caveats: In all four CD4+ subsets, TCRB CDR3 length was significantly, moderately reduced in type 1 diabetes.

Expressed TCRB transcripts got sequenced, as all isolated RNA was reverse transcribed. Assay: immunoSEQ multiplex PCR; the TCRdb copy retains only in-frame clones and omits some. The sample shows around 70,000 clones, almost 50% of them seen only once. The antigens these receptors bind are not known. The sequenced sample consisted of central memory CD4+ T cells from blood. These receptor sequences come from a man aged 25 to 45 with type 1 diabetes.

This rearrangement joins TRBV25-1 to TRBJ1-6; D is perhaps TRBD1 (6 bases). Germline CDR1 and CDR2: MGHDK and SYGVNS. Trimming pared 5 bases from V and 8 bases from J, leaving 19 bases between. This CDR3 has 16 residues. The CDR3 loop is CASSLGGGLSYSPLHF. DNA for the CDR3: TGTGCCAGCAGTCTCGGCGGGGGGCTCAGCTATTCACCCCTCCACTTT. Complete variable domain (other parts from reference TRBV25-1 and TRBJ1-6): EADIYQTPRYLVIGTGKKITLECSQTMGHDKMYWYQQDPGMELHLIHYSYGVNSTEKGDLSSESTVSRIRTEHFPLTLESARPSHTSQYLCASSLGGGLSYSPLHFGNGTRLTVT.

The table lists this clone with a few counts. The chain combines TRBV7-2 with TRBJ2-1, with a weak D call TRBD2 (5 bases). Deletions cut 1 base from V and 4 bases from J, with 5 bases between. This CDR3 contains 13 residues. Germline V gene lookup returns CDR1 SGHTA and CDR2 FQGNSA. The CDR3 sequence is CASSLGTYNEQFF. The CDR3 nucleotides are TGTGCCAGCAGCTTAGGGACTTACAATGAGCAGTTCTTC.

The chain is built from TRBV4-2 and TRBJ1-5; TRBD1 matches 10 bases. Germline V gene data show CDR1 as LGHNA and CDR2 as YNFKEQ. This CDR3 is 15 amino acids long. Germline trimming cut 0 bases from V and 6 bases from J; bases unmatched to any gene: 2. CDR3 amino acids: CASSQDRDRGQPQHF. CDR3 sequence (DNA): TGTGCCAGCAGCCAAGATAGGGACAGGGGTCAGCCCCAGCATTTT.

This clone was observed a handful of times. This rearrangement joins TRBV10-3 to TRBJ2-7; TRBD1 agrees at 9 bases. The CDR3 covers 14 residues. Germline V lookup: CDR1 ENHRY, CDR2 SYGVKD. Losses at the gene ends were 9 bases for V and 7 bases for J; bases not matched to a gene: 13. The CDR3 DNA follows: TGTGCCATAGCACCCGGGACAGGGTCGTGGGAGCAGTACTTC. It codes for CAIAPGTGSWEQYF.

The gene calls are TRBV9 and TRBJ1-2; no definite D call. CDR1 and CDR2 (germline): SGDLS, YYNGEE. The CDR3 spans 12 residues. V lost 4 bases and J 8 bases, leaving 12 bases between the germline ends. CDR3 amino acids: CASSPYYGGYTF. The CDR3 bases are TGTGCCAGCAGCCCCTATTACGGGGGCTACACCTTC.

The V and J genes are TRBV5-6 and TRBJ2-2; 7 bases agree with TRBD1. With V trimmed by 0 bases and J by 2 bases, 4 bases remained unmatched. The germline V gene encodes CDR1 SGHDT and CDR2 YYEEEE. The CDR3 contains 16 residues. The CDR3 nucleotides read TGTGCCAGCAGCTTGGCGCGACAGGGCAACACCGGGGAGCTGTTTTTT. Its translation is CASSLARQGNTGELFF.

The chain employs TRBV2 and TRBJ2-5, with 7 nucleotides matching TRBD1. V shed 6 bases, J shed 5 bases, and the junction held 9 bases outside the gene matches. Looked up from germline, CDR1 is SNHLY and CDR2 is FYNNEI. The CDR3 has 14 residues. CDR3 residues: CASRETGVGETQYF. In DNA form, the CDR3 reads TGTGCCAGCAGAGAAACAGGGGTTGGGGAGACCCAGTACTTC.

This clone occurred a few times. This chain links TRBV2 with TRBJ1-6; D possibly corresponds to TRBD1 (5 bases). This CDR3 is 14 amino acids long. Between the trimmed V and J ends, which lost 3 bases and 5 bases, there was a span of 8 bases. The germline gives CDR1 SNHLY, CDR2 FYNNEI. The CDR3 DNA reads as TGTGCCAGCAGTGACAGGGCACATAATTCACCCCTCCACTTT. Protein: CASSDRAHNSPLHF.